This T cell receptor beta chain was identified during a study of cytomegalovirus exposure and HLA in healthy donors. The study, taken as a whole, reports: Most of the CMV-associated TCR beta chains (in a later analysis) appeared to be HLA-restricted. The listing of roughly 160 TCR beta chains classed them as cytomegalovirus-associated. TCR beta V- and J-gene trimming was later associated with a missense DCLRE1C variant.

This clone appeared a few times. As yet, its antigen is unknown. This PCR relied on a set of 60 Vbeta primers and 13 Jbeta primers. Assay used: immunoSEQ multiplex PCR; TCRdb lists only in-frame clones, some missing. The sample yields 110,000 to 150,000 clones, 78% seen once. The CDR3 spans 14 residues. Germline CDR1 MNHNS, CDR2 SASEGT. V was pared by 5 bases and J by 7 bases, with 7 bases of the junction left unmatched. The source material was PBMCs. The J gene is TRBJ1-2, the V gene TRBV6-1; 10 bases agree with TRBD1. This TCR derives from a woman between 18 and 30 years old in good health and CMV-seropositive. Here the CDR3 reads CASSSPGTGVGYTF. CDR3 sequence (DNA): TGTGCCAGCAGTTCCCCGGGGACAGGGGTTGGCTACACCTTC.